This T cell receptor (beta chain) was documented in a study of identifying expanded T cells in peripheral blood. Whole-study results and caveats: Differentially abundant clones: about 1.2 between replicates, about 15 at about 13 days, less than 20 at four.

Clones were sequenced by immunoSEQ multiplex PCR, and TCRdb holds only the in-frame ones, with some missing. Here the sample spans roughly 86,000 clones, about 85% being singletons. With respect to this clone: What it binds is unknown.

Germline V lookup: CDR1 SGHTA, CDR2 FQGNSA. This CDR3 region has 16 residues. V dropped 4 bases and J dropped 0 bases, with 13 bases sitting between them. The specimen was blood. The origin of this receptor is a person between 18 and 75 years old in good health. This sequence joins TRBV7-2 and TRBJ1-3; maybe TRBD1 (5 bases). CDR3 amino acids: CASSSQASLSGNTIYF. The DNA for the CDR3 is TGTGCCAGCAGCTCACAGGCCTCCCTCTCTGGAAACACCATATATTTT.